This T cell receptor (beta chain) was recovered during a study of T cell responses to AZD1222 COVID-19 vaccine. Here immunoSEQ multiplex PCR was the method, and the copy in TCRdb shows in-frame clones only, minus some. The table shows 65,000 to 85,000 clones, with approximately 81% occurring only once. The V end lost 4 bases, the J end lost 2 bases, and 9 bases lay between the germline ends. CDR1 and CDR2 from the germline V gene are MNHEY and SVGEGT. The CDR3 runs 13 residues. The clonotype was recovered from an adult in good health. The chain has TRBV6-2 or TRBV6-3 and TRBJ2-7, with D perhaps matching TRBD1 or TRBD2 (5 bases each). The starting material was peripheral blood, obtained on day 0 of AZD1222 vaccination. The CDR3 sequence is CASSWGKTYEQYF. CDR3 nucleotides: TGTGCCAGCAGTTGGGGGAAGACCTACGAGCAGTACTTC.